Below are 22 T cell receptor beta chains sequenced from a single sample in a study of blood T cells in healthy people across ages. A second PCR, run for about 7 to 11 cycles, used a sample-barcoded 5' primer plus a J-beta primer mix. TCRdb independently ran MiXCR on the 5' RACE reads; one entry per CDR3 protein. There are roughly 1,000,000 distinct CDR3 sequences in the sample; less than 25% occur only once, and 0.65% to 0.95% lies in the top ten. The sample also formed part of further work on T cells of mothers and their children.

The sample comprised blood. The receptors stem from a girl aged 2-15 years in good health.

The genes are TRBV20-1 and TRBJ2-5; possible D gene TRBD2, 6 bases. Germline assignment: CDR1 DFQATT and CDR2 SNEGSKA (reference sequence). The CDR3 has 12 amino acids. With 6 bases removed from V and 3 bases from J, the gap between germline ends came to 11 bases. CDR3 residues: CSAKEGKETQYF. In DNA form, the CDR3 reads TGCAGTGCGAAGGAGGGAAAAGAGACCCAGTACTTC.

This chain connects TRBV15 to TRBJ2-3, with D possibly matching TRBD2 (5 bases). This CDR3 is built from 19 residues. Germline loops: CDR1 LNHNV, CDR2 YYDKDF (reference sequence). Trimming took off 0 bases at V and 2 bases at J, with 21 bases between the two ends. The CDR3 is CATSRDLASGGPFTDTQYF. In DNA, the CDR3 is TGTGCCACCAGCAGAGATTTGGCCTCCGGCGGGCCGTTCACAGATACGCAGTATTTT.

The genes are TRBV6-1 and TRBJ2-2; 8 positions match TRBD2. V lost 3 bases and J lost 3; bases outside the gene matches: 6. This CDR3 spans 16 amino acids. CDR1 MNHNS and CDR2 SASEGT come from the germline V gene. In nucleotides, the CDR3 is TGTGCCAGCAGTGATCAGGCGGGAGGACACACCGGGGAGCTGTTTTTT. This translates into CASSDQAGGHTGELFF.

CDR3 coding DNA: TGTGCCACTACAGAGGGCTACAATGAGCAGTTCTTC. Its protein product is CATTEGYNEQFF. The V and J genes are TRBV19 and TRBJ2-1; weak D call: TRBD2 (5 bases). Germline CDR1 LNHDA, CDR2 SQIVND (reference sequence). The CDR3 length is 12 residues. Between the trimmed V and J ends, which lost 10 bases and 3 bases, there was a span of 10 bases.

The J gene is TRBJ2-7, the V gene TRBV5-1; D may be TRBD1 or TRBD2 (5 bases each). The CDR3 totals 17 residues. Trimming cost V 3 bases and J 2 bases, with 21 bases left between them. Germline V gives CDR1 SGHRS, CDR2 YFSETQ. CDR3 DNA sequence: TGCGCCAGCAGCTCTATCGCGTCGGACTGGGGCGCCTACGAGCAGTACTTC. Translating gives CASSSIASDWGAYEQYF.

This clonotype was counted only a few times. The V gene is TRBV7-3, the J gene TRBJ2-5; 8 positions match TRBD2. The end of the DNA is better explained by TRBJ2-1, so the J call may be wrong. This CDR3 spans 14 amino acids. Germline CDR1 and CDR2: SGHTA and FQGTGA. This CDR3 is CASSRGLALSEQFF. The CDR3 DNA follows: TGTGCCAGCAGCAGAGGACTAGCTTTGAGTGAGCAGTTCTTC.

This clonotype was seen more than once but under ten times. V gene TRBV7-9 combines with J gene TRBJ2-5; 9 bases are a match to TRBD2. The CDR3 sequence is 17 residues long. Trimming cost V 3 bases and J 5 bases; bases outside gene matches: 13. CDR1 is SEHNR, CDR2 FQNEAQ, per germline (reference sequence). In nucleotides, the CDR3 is TGTGCCAGCAGCTTCTTGATGCGCGGGAGGGTCGTGGAGACCCAGTACTTC. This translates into CASSFLMRGRVVETQYF.

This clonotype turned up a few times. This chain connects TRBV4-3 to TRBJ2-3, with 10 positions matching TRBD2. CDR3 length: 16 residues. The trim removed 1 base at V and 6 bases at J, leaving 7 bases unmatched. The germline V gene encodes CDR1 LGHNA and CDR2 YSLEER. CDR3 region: CASSQAQRGGLDTQYF. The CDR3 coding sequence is TGCGCCAGCAGCCAAGCTCAGCGGGGGGGCCTTGATACGCAGTATTTT.

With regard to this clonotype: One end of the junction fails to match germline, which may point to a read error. DNA for the CDR3: TGTGCCAACAGTTTATCGCGAGGGTACAATGAGCAGTTCTTC. Translating it yields CANSLSRGYNEQFF. This chain links TRBV27 with TRBJ2-5; perhaps TRBD2 as D (5 bases). The J call is uncertain, as TRBJ2-1 better fits the DNA end. Germline values: CDR1 MNHEY, CDR2 SMNVEV (reference sequence). The CDR3 has 14 amino acids.

Here the CDR3 reads CSARIGFYDTQYF. The CDR3 DNA is TGCAGTGCTAGAATCGGGTTTTATGATACGCAGTATTTT. V usage is TRBV20-1 and J usage is TRBJ2-3; D is uncertain. This CDR3 has 13 amino acids. Trimming cost V 2 bases and J 6 bases, with 12 bases left between them. The germline CDR1 and CDR2 sequences are DFQATT and SNEGSKA (reference sequence).

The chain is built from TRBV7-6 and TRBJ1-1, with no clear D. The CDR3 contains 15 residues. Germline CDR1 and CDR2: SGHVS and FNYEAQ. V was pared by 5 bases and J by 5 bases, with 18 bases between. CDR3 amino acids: CASSRLTGVGTEAFF. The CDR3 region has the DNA TGTGCCAGCAGCCGTCTTACGGGAGTAGGGACTGAAGCTTTCTTT.

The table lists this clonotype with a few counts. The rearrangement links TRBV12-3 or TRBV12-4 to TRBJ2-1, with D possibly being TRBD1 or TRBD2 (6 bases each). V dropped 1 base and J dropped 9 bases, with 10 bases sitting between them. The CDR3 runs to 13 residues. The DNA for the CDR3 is TGTGCCAGCAGTTTAGGGGGGGCGAGTGAGCAGTTCTTC. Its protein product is CASSLGGASEQFF.

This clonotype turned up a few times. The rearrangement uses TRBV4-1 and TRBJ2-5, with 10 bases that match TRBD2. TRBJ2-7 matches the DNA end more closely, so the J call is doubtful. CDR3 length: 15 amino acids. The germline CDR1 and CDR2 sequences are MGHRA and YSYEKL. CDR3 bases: TGCGCCAGCAGCCAAACTAGCGGGGAAGTCTACGAGCAGTACTTC. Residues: CASSQTSGEVYEQYF.

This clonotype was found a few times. CDR3 protein: CASSFLTDRRETQYF. CDR3 nucleotide sequence: TGTGCCAGCAGCTTCTTGACAGACCGAAGAGAGACCCAGTACTTC. The V gene is TRBV7-8, the J gene TRBJ2-5, with D perhaps matching TRBD1 (5 bases). Per germline, CDR1 SGHVS and CDR2 FQNEAQ. This CDR3 has 15 amino acids. Trimming pared 3 bases from V and 4 bases from J, leaving 15 bases between.

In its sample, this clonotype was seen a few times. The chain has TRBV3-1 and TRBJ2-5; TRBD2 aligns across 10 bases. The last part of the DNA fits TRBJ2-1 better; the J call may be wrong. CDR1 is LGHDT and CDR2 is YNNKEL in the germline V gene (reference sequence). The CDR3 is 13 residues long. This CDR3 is CASSHMTSGEQFF. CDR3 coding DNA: TGTGCCAGCAGCCACATGACTAGCGGGGAGCAGTTCTTC.

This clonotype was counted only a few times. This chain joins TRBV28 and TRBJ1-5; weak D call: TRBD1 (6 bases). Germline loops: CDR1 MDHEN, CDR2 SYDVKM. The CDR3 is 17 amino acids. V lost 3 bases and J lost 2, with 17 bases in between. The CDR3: CASSFERGEYGNQPQHF. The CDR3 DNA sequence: TGTGCCAGCAGTTTCGAAAGGGGGGAATACGGCAATCAGCCCCAGCATTTT.

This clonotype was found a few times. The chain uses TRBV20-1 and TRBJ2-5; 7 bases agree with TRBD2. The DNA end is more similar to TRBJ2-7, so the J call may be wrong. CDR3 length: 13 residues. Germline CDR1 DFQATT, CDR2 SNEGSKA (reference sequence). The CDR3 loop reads CSAQTAGVDEQYF. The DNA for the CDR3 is TGCAGTGCTCAAACTGCGGGAGTAGACGAGCAGTACTTC.

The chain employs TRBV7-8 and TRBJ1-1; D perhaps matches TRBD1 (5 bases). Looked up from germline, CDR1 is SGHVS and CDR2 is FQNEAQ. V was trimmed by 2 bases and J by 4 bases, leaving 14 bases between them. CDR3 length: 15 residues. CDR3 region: CASSLRGSGGTEAFF. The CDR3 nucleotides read TGTGCCAGCAGCTTAAGGGGCAGTGGAGGCACTGAAGCTTTCTTT.

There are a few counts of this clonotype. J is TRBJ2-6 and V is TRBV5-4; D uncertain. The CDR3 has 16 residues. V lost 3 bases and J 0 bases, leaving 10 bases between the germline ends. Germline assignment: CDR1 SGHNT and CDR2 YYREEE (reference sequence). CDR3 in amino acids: CASSSLKYSGANVLTF. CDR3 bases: TGTGCCAGCAGCTCCCTAAAATACTCTGGGGCCAACGTCCTGACTTTC.

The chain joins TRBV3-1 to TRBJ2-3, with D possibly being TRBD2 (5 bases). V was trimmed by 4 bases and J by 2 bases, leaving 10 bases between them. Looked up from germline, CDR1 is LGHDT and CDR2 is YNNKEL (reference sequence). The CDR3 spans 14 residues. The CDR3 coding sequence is TGTGCCAGCAGCCTTAGCGAATCCACAGATACGCAGTATTTT. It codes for CASSLSESTDTQYF.

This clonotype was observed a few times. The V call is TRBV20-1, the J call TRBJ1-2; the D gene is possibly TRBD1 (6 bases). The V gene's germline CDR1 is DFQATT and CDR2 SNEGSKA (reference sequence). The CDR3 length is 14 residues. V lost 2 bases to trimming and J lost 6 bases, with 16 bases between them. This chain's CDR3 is CSARSLRGADGYTF. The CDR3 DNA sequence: TGCAGTGCTAGAAGCCTCAGGGGCGCCGATGGCTACACCTTC.

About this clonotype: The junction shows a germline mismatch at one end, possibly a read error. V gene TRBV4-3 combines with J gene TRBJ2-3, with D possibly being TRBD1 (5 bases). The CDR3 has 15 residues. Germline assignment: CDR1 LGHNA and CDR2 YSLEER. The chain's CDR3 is CASSQDGTGTDAQYF. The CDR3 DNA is TGCGCCAGCAGCCAAGATGGCACAGGCACAGATGCGCAGTATTTT.